Listed below are T cell receptor beta chains from one sample, sequenced in a study of tumor and adjacent non-tumor tissue in lung cancer. TCRdb processed the multiplex PCR reads anew with MiXCR; each CDR3 protein has one entry. This repertoire shows tens of thousands of distinct CDR3 sequences, 77% found once; its top ten account for approximately 12%. Sequencing input: lung tumor tissue. These receptors all stem from a woman between 50 and 59 years old with non-small cell lung cancer. The CDR3 runs from the conserved cysteine through the conserved F or W.

v_gene	j_gene	CDR3aa
TRBV4-2	TRBJ1-5	CTASQDLTSNQPQHF
TRBV29-1	TRBJ2-2	CSVEPLVGGRTGELIF
TRBV10-2	TRBJ1-5	CASSESGILLGQPQHF
TRBV11-2	TRBJ1-1	CASNFLDKGTEVFF
TRBV6-5	TRBJ1-6	CASRFIFDSSSYNSPLHF
TRBV13	TRBJ2-5	CASILRTGRAQETHYF
TRBV10-3	TRBJ2-1	CAISGQVQSNEQFF
TRBV11-2	TRBJ1-2	CAGSSITSYGYIF
TRBV11-2	TRBJ2-5	CASTFREKETQSF
TRBV11-2	TRBJ2-3	CASRPVGYPLPDTLYF
TRBV6-1	TRBJ1-5	CASRSTGEGTNRPQHF
TRBV29-1	TRBJ2-7	CNVLRTGGVYEQYF
TRBV29-1	TRBJ2-2	CSAGQGAGELSF
TRBV6-5	TRBJ2-7	CASTETSGSRCHEQYF
TRBV6-1	TRBJ2-3	CASSVLTRTSGTQYF
TRBV20-1	TRBJ2-5	CSAPKLVGAEETQYF
TRBV4-1	TRBJ2-7	CASNQDQERHYEQYF
TRBV11-2	TRBJ2-3	CASNLDKGDTQYF
TRBV11-2	TRBJ2-5	CVSSLVQETQYF
TRBV6-6	TRBJ2-7	CVSSYPFEAGGDYEQYF
TRBV9	TRBJ1-1	CASSAQGNTEAFF
TRBV7-8	TRBJ1-5	CTSSSYDRGFNQPQHF
TRBV4-2	TRBJ2-1	CASSQEGGGGPHNEQFF
TRBV4-1	TRBJ1-1	CASSQELSTEAFF
TRBV6-6	TRBJ1-4	CTSTYDGVGGKLFF